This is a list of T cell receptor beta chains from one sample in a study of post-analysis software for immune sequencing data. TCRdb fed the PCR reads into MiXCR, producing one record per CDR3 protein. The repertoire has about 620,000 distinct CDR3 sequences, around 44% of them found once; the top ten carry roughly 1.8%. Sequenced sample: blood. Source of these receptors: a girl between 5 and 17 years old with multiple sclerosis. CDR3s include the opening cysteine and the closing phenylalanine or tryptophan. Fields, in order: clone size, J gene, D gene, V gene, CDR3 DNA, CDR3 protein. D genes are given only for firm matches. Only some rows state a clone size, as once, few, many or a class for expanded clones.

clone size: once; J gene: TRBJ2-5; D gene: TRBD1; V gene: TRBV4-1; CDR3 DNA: TGCGCCAGCAGCATAGGACAGGGCGGAGGGGAGACCCAGTACTTC; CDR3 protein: CASSIGQGGGETQYF
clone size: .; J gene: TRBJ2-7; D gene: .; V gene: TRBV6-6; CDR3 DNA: TGTGCCAGCAGTTACTCGTTCCCCGAGGGAACCTCCTACGAGCAGTACTTC; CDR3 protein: CASSYSFPEGTSYEQYF
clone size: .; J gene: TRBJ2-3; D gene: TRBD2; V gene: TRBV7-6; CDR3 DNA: TGTGCCAGCAGCTTACACGAACTAGCGGGAGGGCCTACAGATACGCAGTATTTT; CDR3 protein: CASSLHELAGGPTDTQYF
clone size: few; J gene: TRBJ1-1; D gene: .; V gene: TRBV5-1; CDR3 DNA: TGCGCCAGCAGCTTGGCCGACAGGCGGTACACTGAAGCTTTCTTT; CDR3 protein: CASSLADRRYTEAFF
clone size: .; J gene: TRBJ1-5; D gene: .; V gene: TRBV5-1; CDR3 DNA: TGCGCCAGCAGGGAAAACAATCAGCCCCAGCATTTT; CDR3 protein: CASRENNQPQHF
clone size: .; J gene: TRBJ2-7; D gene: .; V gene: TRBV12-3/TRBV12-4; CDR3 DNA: TGTGCCAGCAGTTCGGTCCTTCTCTCCTACGAGCAGTACTTC; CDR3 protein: CASSSVLLSYEQYF
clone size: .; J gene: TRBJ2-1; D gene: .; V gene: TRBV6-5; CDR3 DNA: TGTGCCAGCAGTCCCCATGGAATATACAATGAGCAGTTCTTC; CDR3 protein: CASSPHGIYNEQFF
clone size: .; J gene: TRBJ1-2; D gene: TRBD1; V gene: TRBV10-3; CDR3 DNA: TGTGCCATCAGTGAGCCAACGGGACAGGGGGGCTATGGCTACACCTTC; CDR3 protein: CAISEPTGQGGYGYTF
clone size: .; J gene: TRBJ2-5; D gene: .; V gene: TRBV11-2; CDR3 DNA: TGTGCCAGCAGCTTAGTGTTAGCGTGGTACCAAGAGACCCAGTACTTC; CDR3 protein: CASSLVLAWYQETQYF
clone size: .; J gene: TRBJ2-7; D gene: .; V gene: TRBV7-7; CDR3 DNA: TGTGCTAGCAGCTTAGTGGCAGGGCCCTTCTACGAGCAGTACTTC; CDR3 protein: CASSLVAGPFYEQYF
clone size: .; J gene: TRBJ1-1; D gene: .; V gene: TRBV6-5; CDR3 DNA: TGTGCCACAGACACTGAAGCTTTCTTT; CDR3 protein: CATDTEAFF
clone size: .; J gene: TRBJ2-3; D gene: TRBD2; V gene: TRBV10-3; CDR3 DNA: TGTGCCATCAGTGGGGATAGCGGGGGAGTCACAGATACGCAGTATTTT; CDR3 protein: CAISGDSGGVTDTQYF
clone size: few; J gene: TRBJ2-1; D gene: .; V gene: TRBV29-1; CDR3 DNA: TGCAGCGTTGATCCGGGTAACAATGAGCAGTTCTTC; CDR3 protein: CSVDPGNNEQFF
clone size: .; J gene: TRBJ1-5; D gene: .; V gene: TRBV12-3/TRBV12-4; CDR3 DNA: TGTGCCAGCAGCCATACGACAGACCAGCCCCAGCATTTT; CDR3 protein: CASSHTTDQPQHF
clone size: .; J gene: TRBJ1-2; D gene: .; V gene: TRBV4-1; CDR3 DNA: TGCGCCAGCAGCCAACCAACGAGGGGGGGCGCGGGCTATGGCTACACCTTC; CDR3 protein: CASSQPTRGGAGYGYTF
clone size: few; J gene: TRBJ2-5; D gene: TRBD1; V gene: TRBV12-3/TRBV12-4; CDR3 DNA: TGTGCCAGCAGTCCAGCCGACAGGGTTGAGTACTTC; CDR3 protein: CASSPADRVEYF
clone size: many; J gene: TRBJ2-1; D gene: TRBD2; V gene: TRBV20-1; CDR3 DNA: TGCAGTGCCGTCCGGGAGGGGGCCTACAATGAGCAGTTCTTC; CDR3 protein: CSAVREGAYNEQFF
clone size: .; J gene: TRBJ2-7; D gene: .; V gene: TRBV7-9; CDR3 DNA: TGTGCCAGCAGCCAACCGGCCGGGACTCCCGCCGACGAGCAGTACTTC; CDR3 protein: CASSQPAGTPADEQYF
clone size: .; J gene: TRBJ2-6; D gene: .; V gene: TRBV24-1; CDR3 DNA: TGTGCCACCAGCGATGACAGCACTGGGGCCAACGTCCTGACTTTC; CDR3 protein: CATSDDSTGANVLTF
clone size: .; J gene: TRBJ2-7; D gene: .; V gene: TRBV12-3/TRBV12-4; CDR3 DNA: TGTGCCAGCAGTTTAGGGACGGCGATCTCCTACGAGCAGTACTTC; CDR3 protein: CASSLGTAISYEQYF
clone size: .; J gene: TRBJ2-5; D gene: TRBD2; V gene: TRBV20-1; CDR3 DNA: TGCAGTGCTAGTAGCGGGAGGGCCAGAGTGACCCAGTACTTC; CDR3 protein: CSASSGRARVTQYF
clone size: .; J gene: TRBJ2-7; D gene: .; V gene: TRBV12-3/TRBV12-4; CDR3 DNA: TGTGCCAGCAGTCCGGGACGGACGTCCTACGAGCAGTACTTC; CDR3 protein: CASSPGRTSYEQYF
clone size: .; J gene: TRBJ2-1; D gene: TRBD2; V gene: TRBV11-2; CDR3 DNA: TGTGCCAGCAGCTACGGGACTAGCGACACGTCCTACAATGAGCAGTTCTTC; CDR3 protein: CASSYGTSDTSYNEQFF
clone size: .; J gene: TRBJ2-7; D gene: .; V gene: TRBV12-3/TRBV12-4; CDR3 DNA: TGTGCCAGCAGTCCGAGGACTCACGAGCAGTACTTC; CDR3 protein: CASSPRTHEQYF
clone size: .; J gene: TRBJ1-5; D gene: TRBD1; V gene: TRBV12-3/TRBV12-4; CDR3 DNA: TGTGCCAGCAGTCTAGGACAGGGGCAGAGGAGCAATCAGCCCCAGCATTTT; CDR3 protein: CASSLGQGQRSNQPQHF
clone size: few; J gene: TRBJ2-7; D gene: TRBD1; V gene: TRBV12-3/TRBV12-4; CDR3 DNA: TGTGCCAGCAGCAACCGGGACAGGGGGCTCTACGAGCAGTACTTC; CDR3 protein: CASSNRDRGLYEQYF
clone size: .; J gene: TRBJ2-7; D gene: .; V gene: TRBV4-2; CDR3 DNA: TGTGCCAGCAGCCAAGATAAACTAACGTCGTACGGCTCCTACGAGCAGTACTTC; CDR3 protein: CASSQDKLTSYGSYEQYF
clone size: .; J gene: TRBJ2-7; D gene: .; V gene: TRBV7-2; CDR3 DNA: TGTGCCAGCAGCTTATACCCGAGGGGGATCACCTACGAGCAGTACTTC; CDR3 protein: CASSLYPRGITYEQYF
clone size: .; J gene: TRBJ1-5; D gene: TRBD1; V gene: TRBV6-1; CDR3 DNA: TGTGCCAGCAGTGAAGCCCGACAGGGTGCGAGGAATCAGCCCCAGCATTTT; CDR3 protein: CASSEARQGARNQPQHF
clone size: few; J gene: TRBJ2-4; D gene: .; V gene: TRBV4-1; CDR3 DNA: TGCGCCAGCAGCCAAGAAGGGCCAGGGCGTCTTCTAGCCAAAAACATTCAGTACTTC; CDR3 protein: CASSQEGPGRLLAKNIQYF
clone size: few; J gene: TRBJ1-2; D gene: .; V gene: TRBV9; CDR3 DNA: TGTGCCAGCAGCCCGCCCCCGGGAGCGGCTAACTATGGCTACACCTTC; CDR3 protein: CASSPPPGAANYGYTF
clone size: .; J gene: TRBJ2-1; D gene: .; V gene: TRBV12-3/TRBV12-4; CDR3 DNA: TGTGCCAGCAGTTTCCCTAAGGGGGGACAGCAAGACAATGAGCAGTTCTTC; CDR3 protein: CASSFPKGGQQDNEQFF
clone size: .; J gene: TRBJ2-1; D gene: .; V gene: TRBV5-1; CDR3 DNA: TGCGCCAGCAGCTTGCCCGCTCCCAAATCCTACAATGAGCAGTTCTTC; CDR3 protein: CASSLPAPKSYNEQFF
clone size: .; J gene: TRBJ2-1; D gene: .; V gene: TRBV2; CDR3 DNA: TGTGCCAGCAAACATAAGCTGGGGGGGCCTAGAGATGAGCAGTTCTTC; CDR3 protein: CASKHKLGGPRDEQFF
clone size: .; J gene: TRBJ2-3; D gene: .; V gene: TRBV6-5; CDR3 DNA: TGTGCCGGCACGATGCGGACAGATACGCAGTATTTT; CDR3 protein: CAGTMRTDTQYF
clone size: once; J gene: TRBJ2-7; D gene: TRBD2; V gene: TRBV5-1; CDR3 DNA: TGCGCCAGCGGCTTGAGTAGCGGGGCCCTAAACTCCTACGAGCAGTACTTC; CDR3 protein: CASGLSSGALNSYEQYF
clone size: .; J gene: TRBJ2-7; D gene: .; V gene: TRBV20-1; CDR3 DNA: TGCAGTGCTAAAGTCTCTCCCTACGAGCAGTACTTC; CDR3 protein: CSAKVSPYEQYF
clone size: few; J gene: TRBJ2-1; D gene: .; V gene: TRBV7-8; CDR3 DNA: TGTGCCAGCAGCTTTTTTGCTCGCTTAGGCTCCTACAATGAGCAGTTCTTC; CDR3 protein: CASSFFARLGSYNEQFF
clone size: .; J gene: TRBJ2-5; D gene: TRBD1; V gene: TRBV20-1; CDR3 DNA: TGCAGTGCTAGCCCAACGTTGGACAGGGAGAGGGAGACCCAGTACTTC; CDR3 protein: CSASPTLDRERETQYF
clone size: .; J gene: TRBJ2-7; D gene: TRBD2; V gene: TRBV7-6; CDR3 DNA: TGTGCCGGCAGCTCCAGACTAGCGGGAGACTACGAGCAGTACTTC; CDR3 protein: CAGSSRLAGDYEQYF
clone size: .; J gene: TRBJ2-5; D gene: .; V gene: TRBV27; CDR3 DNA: TGTGCCAGCAGTTTTAGGCAGGGAGGGACCCAGTACTTC; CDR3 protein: CASSFRQGGTQYF
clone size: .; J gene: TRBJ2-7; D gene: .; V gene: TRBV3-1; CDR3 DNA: TGTGCCAGCAGCCACGGGCCCGAGAAGCAGTACTTC; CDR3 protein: CASSHGPEKQYF
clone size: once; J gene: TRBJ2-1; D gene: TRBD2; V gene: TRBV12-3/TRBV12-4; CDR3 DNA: TGTGCCAGCAGTGACGTAGCGGGAGCCGGCGAGCAGTTCTTC; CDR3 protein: CASSDVAGAGEQFF
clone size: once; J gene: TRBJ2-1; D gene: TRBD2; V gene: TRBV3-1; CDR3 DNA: TGTGCCAGCAGCCAATTTCTAGCGGGAGTATTCCACAATGAGCAGTTCTTC; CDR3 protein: CASSQFLAGVFHNEQFF
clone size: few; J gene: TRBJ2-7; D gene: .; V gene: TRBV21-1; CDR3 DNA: TGTGCCAGCAGCAAAGGACGGTTTAGCTCCTACGAGCAGTACTTC; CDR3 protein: CASSKGRFSSYEQYF
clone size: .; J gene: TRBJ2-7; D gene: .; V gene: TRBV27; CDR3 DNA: TGTGCCAGCAGGCCGGGACAAGCCTACGAGCAGTACTTC; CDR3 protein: CASRPGQAYEQYF
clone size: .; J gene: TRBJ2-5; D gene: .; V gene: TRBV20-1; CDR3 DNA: TGCAGTGCTAGAGATAGGCGGGGAAAAGAGACCCAGTACTTC; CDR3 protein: CSARDRRGKETQYF
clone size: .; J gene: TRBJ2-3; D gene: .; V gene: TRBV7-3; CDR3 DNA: TGTGCCAGCAGCTTAAATGCGGGGGCCAACACAGATACGCAGTATTTT; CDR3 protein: CASSLNAGANTDTQYF
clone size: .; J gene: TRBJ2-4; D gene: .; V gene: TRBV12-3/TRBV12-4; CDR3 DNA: TGTGCCAGCAGCCTCCGAGGGGCGGGGTTAAACATTCAGTACTTC; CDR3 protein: CASSLRGAGLNIQYF
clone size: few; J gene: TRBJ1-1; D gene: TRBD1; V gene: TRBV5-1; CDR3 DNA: TGCGCCAGCAGCTTGACAGGGGCGGGCACTGAAGCTTTCTTT; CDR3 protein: CASSLTGAGTEAFF
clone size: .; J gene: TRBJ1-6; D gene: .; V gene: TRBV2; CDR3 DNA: TGTGCCAGCAGTTCCATGTTCAGGGCCACCCTCCACTTT; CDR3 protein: CASSSMFRATLHF
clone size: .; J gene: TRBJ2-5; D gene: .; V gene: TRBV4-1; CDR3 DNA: TGCGCCAGCAGCCAGTATACAGGGAAAGAGACCCAGTACTTC; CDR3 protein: CASSQYTGKETQYF
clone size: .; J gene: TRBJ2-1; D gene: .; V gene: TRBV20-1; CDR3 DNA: TGCAGTGCTAGTTGGCAGCCGAATGAGCAGTTCTTC; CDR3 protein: CSASWQPNEQFF